This T cell receptor beta chain was captured in a study of beta chain features in type 1 diabetes. Study results and caveats: In every one of the four CD4+ subsets, TCRB CDR3s were moderately but significantly shorter in Type 1 diabetes patients. Any HLA effect on TCRB rearrangement was left unresolved by small sub-analyses. TCRB repertoires of naive, central memory and Treg cells appeared more similar among patients than among healthy donors.

Germline assignment: CDR1 GTSNPN and CDR2 SVGIG (reference sequence). The V gene end was trimmed by 1 base and the J gene end by 7 bases; junction bases not matched to a gene: 9. The CDR3 sequence is 14 residues long. The collection from each donor was one heparinised blood draw averaging about 116 mL. Sorted populations all exceeded 95% purity. The study reverse transcribed the entire isolated RNA, so it sequenced expressed TCRB transcripts. Using immunoSEQ multiplex PCR, the repertoire was profiled, and TCRdb retains in-frame clones only, with some absent. The sample holds approximately 26,000 clones, about 61% seen once. Comments on this clone: The antigen remains undetermined.

The source material was Tregs from blood. V usage is TRBV30 and J usage is TRBJ1-1; 7 positions agree with TRBD1. This clonotype was obtained from a woman under 40 with type 1 diabetes. The DNA of the CDR3 is TGTGCCTGGAGTGCCGTAGGGGGCTTCGATGAAGCTTTCTTT. Residues: CAWSAVGGFDEAFF.